This T cell receptor (beta chain) stems from a study of cytomegalovirus exposure and HLA in healthy donors. Whole-study findings and limits: V segments that were indistinguishable, TRBV6-2 and TRBV6-3 among them, were omitted from analysis. Sequencing artifact likely explains a cluster of highly shared sequence variants. The later analysis indicated that the majority of CMV-associated TCR beta chains appeared HLA-restricted.

It was with 60 Vbeta and 13 Jbeta primers that the PCR ran. Method: immunoSEQ multiplex PCR; TCRdb's copy keeps in-frame clones and lacks some. Here the sample spans about 59,000 clones, around 80% being singletons. This clone was recorded only once. Its specificity is unknown. Because the CDR3's place on the DNA is in doubt, the DNA is left out and the CDR3 is given as listed by TCRdb. The CDR3 has 14 amino acids, counting both end residues. CDR1 is MNHEY and CDR2 is SVGAGI in the germline V gene. This sequence joins TRBV6-5 and TRBJ2-5; TRBD2 is taken as the D call from the table, unchecked against the DNA. The TCR was taken from a woman aged 40 to 50 in good health and CMV-seronegative. Sequenced sample: PBMCs. CDR3 loop: CASSILGGRETQYF.